Listed here is a single TCR beta chain. In the authors' workflow: Researchers report that nucleated cell counts were estimated from reference gene primer amplification. Using immunoSEQ multiplex PCR, the repertoire was profiled, and TCRdb retains in-frame clones only, with some absent. That table gives V, J and clone size, and the DNA gave D and trimming. The sample records 55,000 to 80,000 clones, roughly 90% being singletons. This sample is drawn from a study of blood T cell repertoires in COVID-19. The overall study: Specimens from acute and convalescent COVID-19 originated in the United States, Italy and Spain. PBMCs, B-cell-depleted T cells, or T cells were the source of the cDNA or gDNA that made up the material.

V was clipped by 1 base and J by 2 bases; unmatched bases: 0. The CDR3 is 15 residues long. Germline lookup yields CDR1 SGHVS and CDR2 FNYEAQ. Material: peripheral blood. The chain uses TRBV7-6 and TRBJ2-1, with TRBD1 identical over 9 bases. The sequence derives from a woman in her sixties with acute or convalescent COVID-19. The CDR3 loop reads CASSLGQGAYNEQFF. Written as DNA, the CDR3 is TGTGCCAGCAGCTTAGGACAGGGGGCCTACAATGAGCAGTTCTTC.